This TCR beta chain derives from a study of tumor and adjacent non-tumor tissue in lung cancer. Study overall: Each sample yielded around 4 million productive TCRbeta reads on average.

The library came from three nested PCR rounds adapted from ARM-PCR protocols. One entry per CDR3 protein results from TCRdb running MiXCR on the multiplex PCR reads. The sample holds tens of thousands of distinct CDR3 sequences, approximately 70% seen once. This sample's RNA came from whole unsorted tissue. General observations from the study: Compared with tumor, normal lung showed significantly lower TCR diversity. Shorter survival was associated with higher TCR diversity in tumors.

A remark on this clonotype: The antigen is unknown. At one boundary the junction diverges from the germline segment, which might be a read error.

This CDR3 comprises 15 residues. Germline CDR1 SGHRS, CDR2 YFSETQ. The receptor was derived from a man in his fifties or sixties with non-small cell lung cancer. The sample taken for sequencing was lung tumor tissue. This sequence joins TRBV5-1 and TRBJ2-1; D call uncertain. The CDR3, as DNA: TGCGCCAGCATCTTGGTGGTCCAGGCGGTCTATGAGCAGTTCTTC. The encoded protein is CASILVVQAVYEQFF.